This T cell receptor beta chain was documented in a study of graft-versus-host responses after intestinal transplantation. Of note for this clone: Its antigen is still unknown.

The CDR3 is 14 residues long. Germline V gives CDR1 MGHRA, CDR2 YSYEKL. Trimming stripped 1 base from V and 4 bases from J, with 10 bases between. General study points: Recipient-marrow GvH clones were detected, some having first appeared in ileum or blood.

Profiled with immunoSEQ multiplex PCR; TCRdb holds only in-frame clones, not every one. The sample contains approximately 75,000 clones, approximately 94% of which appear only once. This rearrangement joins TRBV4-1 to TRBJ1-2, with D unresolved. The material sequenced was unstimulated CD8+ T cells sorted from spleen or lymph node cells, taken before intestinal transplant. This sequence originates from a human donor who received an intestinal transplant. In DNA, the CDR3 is TGCGCCAGCAGCCAAGTCACTTGGATCTATGGCTACACCTTC. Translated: CASSQVTWIYGYTF.